Each of the 5 T cell receptor beta chains below was sequenced from the same sample in a study of monozygotic twins with inflammatory bowel disease. TCRdb re-called the 5' RACE reads; one entry per CDR3 protein, DNA not given. The repertoire table contains about 440,000 distinct CDR3 sequences. What was sequenced was blood. Receptor source: a human donor with ulcerative colitis or Crohn's disease, or a healthy co-twin of an affected twin (not recorded which).

The rearrangement uses TRBV9 and TRBJ2-2; TCRdb designates TRBD2, a call that cannot be tested without DNA. Germline V lookup: CDR1 SGDLS, CDR2 YYNGEE. The CDR3 totals 15 residues. Here the CDR3 reads CASSVVGSGSGELFF.

The chain links TRBV5-1 to TRBJ2-3; TCRdb gives TRBD2 as the D gene, but with no DNA this cannot be confirmed. Germline lookup yields CDR1 SGHRS and CDR2 YFSETQ. The CDR3 is 15 amino acids. CDR3 sequence: CASSFSGGDSDTQYF.

The V gene is TRBV6-1, the J gene TRBJ1-3; without DNA, the TCRdb call of TRBD1 cannot be checked. CDR1 MNHNS and CDR2 SASEGT come from the germline V gene. The CDR3 loop spans 15 amino acids. This CDR3 is CASSRDVNSGNTIYF.

This chain joins TRBV5-6 and TRBJ2-2; TCRdb designates TRBD2, a call that cannot be tested without DNA. Germline values: CDR1 SGHDT, CDR2 YYEEEE. This CDR3 comprises 14 residues. CDR3 sequence: CASYPGLNTGELFF.

CDR3 loop: CSARRGSYNEQFF. The V gene is TRBV20-1, the J gene TRBJ2-1. Germline CDR1 DFQATT, CDR2 SNEGSKA (reference sequence). This CDR3 comprises 13 residues.